This T cell receptor beta chain emerged from a study of T cells in Graves' hyperthyroidism and ophthalmopathy. Trimming removed 1 base at V and 9 bases at J, with 13 bases between. CDR3 length: 14 residues. As regards this clonotype: What it binds is not known.

Patients having uncontrolled infection, another autoimmune disease, pregnancy or lactation were not included. Researchers took RNA transcripts and amplified the TCR beta CDR3 regions from them. TCR CDR3 underwent first-round RT-PCR with the HTBI primer set. TCRdb re-derived calls from the multiplex PCR reads in MiXCR, one entry per CDR3 protein. The sample has hundreds of thousands of distinct CDR3 sequences; approximately 25% are singletons. General study findings and limits: Blood held most thyroid clonotypes expanded above 0.001 frequency. Ophthalmopathy was predicted by the model a median of roughly 6.6 months ahead of onset.

The source material was blood. This clonotype was obtained from a woman aged 25 to 45 with Graves' ophthalmopathy. This chain connects TRBV12-3 or TRBV12-4 to TRBJ1-5, with a possible D match to TRBD1 (5 bases). The CDR3 region has the DNA TGTGCCAGCAGTTTAGAACAGGATGTAGGGCCCCAGCATTTT. It codes for CASSLEQDVGPQHF.